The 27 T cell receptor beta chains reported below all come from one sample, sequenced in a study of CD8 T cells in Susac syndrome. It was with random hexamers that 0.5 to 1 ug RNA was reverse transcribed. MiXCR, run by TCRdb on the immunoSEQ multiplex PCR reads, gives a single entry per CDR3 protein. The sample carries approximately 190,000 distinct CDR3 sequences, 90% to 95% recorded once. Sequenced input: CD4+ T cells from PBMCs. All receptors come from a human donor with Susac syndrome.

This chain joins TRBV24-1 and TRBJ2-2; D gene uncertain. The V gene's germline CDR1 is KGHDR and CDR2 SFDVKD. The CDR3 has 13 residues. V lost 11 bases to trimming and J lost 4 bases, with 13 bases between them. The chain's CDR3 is CAISDTFTGELFF. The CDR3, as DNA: TGTGCCATCTCTGACACCTTCACCGGGGAGCTGTTTTTT.

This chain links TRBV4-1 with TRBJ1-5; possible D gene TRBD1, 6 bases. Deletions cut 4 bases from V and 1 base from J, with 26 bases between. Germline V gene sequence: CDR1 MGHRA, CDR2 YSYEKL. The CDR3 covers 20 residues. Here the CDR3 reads CASSPGPQGTLGSSNQPQHF. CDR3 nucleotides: TGCGCCAGCAGCCCAGGACCCCAGGGGACACTAGGATCAAGCAATCAGCCCCAGCATTTT.

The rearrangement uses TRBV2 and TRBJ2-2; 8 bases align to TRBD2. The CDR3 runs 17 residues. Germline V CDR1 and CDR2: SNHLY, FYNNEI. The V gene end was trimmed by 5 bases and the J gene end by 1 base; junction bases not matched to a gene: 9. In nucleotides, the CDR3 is TGTGCCAGCAGTACTCTTCGCGGGGGGCTGAACACCGGGGAGCTGTTTTTT. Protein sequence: CASSTLRGGLNTGELFF.

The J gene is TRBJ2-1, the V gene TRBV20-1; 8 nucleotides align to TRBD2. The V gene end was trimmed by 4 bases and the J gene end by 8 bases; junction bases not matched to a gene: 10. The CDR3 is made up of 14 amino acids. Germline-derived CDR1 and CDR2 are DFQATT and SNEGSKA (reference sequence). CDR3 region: CSAIGGANYHEQFF. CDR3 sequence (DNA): TGCAGTGCTATCGGGGGGGCAAATTACCATGAGCAGTTCTTC.

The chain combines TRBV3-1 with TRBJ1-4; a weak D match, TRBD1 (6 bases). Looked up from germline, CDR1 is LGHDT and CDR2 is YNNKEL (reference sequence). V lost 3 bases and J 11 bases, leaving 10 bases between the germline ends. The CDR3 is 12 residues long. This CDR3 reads CASSHKDSKLFF. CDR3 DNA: TGTGCCAGCAGCCACAAGGACAGTAAACTGTTTTTT.

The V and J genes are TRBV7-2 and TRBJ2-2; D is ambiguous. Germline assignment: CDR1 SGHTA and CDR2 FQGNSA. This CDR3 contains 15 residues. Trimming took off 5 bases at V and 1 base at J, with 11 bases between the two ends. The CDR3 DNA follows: TGTGCCAGCAGCCCACGGTACGGGAACACCGGGGAGCTGTTTTTT. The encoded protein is CASSPRYGNTGELFF. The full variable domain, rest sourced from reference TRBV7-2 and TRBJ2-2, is GAGVSQSPSNKVTEKGKDVELRCDPISGHTALYWYRQSLGQGLEFLIYFQGNSAPDKSGLPSDRFSAERTGGSVSTLTIQRTQQEDSAVYLCASSPRYGNTGELFFGEGSRLTVL.

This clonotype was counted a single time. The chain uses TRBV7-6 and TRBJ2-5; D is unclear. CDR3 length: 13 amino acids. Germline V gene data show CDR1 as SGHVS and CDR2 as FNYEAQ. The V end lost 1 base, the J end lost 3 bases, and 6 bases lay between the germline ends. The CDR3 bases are TGTGCCAGCAGCTTAGGTACCAAAGAGACCCAGTACTTC. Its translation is CASSLGTKETQYF.

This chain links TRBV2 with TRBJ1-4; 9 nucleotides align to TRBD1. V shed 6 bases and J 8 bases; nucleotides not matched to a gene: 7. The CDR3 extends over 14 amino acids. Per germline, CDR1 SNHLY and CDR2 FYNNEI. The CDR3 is CASSVGQGEEKLFF. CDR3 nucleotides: TGTGCCAGCAGCGTGGGACAGGGAGAGGAAAAACTGTTTTTT.

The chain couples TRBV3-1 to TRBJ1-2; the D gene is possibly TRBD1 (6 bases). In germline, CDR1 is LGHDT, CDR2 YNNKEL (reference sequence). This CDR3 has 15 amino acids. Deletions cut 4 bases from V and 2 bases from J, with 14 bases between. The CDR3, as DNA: TGTGCCAGCAGCCCCACGGGACAAAGGAACTATGGCTACACCTTC. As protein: CASSPTGQRNYGYTF.

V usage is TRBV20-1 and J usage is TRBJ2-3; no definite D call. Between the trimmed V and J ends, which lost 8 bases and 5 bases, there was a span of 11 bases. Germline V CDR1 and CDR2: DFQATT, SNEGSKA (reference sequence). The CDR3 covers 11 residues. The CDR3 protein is CSCPKGDTQYF. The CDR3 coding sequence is TGCAGTTGCCCTAAGGGAGATACGCAGTATTTT.

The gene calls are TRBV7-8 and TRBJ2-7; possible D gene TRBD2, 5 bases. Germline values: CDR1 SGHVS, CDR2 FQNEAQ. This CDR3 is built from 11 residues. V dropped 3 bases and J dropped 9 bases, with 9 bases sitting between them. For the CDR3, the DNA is TGTGCCAGCAGCTTGGGGAGTCGGCAGTACTTC. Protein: CASSLGSRQYF.

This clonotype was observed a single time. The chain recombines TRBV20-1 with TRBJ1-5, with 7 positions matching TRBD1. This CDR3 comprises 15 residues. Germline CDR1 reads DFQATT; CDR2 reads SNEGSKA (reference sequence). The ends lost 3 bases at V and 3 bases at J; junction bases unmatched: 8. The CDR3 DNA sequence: TGCAGTGCTAGGTCAACAGGGGCAGTCAATCAGCCCCAGCATTTT. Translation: CSARSTGAVNQPQHF.

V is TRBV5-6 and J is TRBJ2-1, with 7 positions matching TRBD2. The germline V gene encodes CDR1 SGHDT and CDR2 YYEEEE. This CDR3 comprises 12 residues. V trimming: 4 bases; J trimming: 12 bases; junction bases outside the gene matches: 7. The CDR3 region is CASSGREQGQFF. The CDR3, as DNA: TGTGCCAGCAGCGGGAGGGAGCAGGGGCAGTTCTTC.

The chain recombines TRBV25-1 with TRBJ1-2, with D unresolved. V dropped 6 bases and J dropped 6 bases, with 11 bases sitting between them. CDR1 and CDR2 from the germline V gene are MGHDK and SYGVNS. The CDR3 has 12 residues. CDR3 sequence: CASRVEGDGYTF. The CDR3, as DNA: TGTGCCAGCAGGGTTGAGGGAGATGGCTACACCTTC.

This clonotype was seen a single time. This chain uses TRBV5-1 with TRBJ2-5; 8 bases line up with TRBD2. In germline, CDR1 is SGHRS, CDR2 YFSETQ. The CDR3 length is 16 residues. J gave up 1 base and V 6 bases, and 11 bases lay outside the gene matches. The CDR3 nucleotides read TGCGCCAGCACTCGGGGGGGCCTCGGGTCCCAAGAGACCCAGTACTTC. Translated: CASTRGGLGSQETQYF.

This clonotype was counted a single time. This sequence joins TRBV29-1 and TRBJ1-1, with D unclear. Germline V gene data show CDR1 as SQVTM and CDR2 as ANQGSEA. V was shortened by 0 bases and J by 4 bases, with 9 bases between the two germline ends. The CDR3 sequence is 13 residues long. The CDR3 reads CSVEEIEGTEAFF. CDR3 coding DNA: TGCAGCGTTGAAGAAATTGAGGGCACTGAAGCTTTCTTT.

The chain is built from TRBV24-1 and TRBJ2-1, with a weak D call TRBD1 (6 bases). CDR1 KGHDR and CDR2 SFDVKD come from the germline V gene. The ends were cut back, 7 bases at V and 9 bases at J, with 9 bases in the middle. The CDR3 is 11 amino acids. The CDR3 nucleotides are TGTGCCACCAGCAGGGGTGGTGAGCAGTTCTTC. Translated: CATSRGGEQFF.

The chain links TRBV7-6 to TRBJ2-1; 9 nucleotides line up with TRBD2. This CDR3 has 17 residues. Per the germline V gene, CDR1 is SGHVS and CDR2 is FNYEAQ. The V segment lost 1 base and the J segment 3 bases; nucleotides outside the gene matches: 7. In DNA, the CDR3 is TGTGCCAGCAGCTTAGTGCTAGCGGGGAGTAACTACAATGAGCAGTTCTTC. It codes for CASSLVLAGSNYNEQFF.

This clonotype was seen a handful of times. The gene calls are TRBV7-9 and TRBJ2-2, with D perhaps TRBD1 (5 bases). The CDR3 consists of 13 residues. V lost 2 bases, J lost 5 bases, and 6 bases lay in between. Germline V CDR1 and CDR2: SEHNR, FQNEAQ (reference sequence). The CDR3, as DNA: TGTGCCAGCAGCTTACGACAGACCGGGGAGCTGTTTTTT. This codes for CASSLRQTGELFF.

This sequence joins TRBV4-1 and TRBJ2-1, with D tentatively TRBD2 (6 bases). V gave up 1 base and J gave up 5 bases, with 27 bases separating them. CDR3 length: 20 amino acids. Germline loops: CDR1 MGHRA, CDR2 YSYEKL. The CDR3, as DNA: TGCGCCAGCAGCCAAGTTTCCTCCTATCCTGGCGGGATGGTACACAATGAGCAGTTCTTC. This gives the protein CASSQVSSYPGGMVHNEQFF.

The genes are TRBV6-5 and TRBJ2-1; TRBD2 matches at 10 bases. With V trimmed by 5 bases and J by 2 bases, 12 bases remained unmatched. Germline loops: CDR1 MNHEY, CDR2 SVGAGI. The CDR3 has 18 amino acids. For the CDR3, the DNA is TGTGCCAGCAGTACACGAATCTATAGCGGGAGGACCTACAATGAGCAGTTCTTC. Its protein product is CASSTRIYSGRTYNEQFF.

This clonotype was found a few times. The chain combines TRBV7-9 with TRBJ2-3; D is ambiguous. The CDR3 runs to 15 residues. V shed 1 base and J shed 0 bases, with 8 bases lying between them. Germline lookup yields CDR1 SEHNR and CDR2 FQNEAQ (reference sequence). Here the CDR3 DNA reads TGTGCCAGCAGCTTAGGCGGAACTAGCACAGATACGCAGTATTTT. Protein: CASSLGGTSTDTQYF.

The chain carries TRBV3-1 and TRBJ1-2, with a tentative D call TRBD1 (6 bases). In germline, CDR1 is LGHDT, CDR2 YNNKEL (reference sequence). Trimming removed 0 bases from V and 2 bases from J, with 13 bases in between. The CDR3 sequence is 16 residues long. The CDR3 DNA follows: TGTGCCAGCAGCCAAGAGATGTCGGGACAAAACTATGGCTACACCTTC. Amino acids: CASSQEMSGQNYGYTF.

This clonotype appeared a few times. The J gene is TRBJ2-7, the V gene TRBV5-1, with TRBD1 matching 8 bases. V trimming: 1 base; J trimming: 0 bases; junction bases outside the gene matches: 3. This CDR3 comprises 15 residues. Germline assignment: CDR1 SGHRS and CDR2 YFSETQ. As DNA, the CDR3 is TGCGCCAGCAGCTTGTCAGGGGGCAGCTCCTACGAGCAGTACTTC. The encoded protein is CASSLSGGSSYEQYF.

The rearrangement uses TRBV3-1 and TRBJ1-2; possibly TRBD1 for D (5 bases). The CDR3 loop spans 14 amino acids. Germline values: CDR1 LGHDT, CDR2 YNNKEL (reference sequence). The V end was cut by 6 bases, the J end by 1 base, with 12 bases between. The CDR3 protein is CASRGQGINYGYTF. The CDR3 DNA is TGTGCCAGCAGGGGCCAGGGAATTAACTATGGCTACACCTTC. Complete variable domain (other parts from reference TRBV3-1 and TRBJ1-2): DTAVSQTPKYLVTQMGNDKSIKCEQNLGHDTMYWYKQDSKKFLKIMFSYNNKELIINETVPNRFSPKSPDKAHLNLHINSLELGDSAVYFCASRGQGINYGYTFGSGTRLTVV.

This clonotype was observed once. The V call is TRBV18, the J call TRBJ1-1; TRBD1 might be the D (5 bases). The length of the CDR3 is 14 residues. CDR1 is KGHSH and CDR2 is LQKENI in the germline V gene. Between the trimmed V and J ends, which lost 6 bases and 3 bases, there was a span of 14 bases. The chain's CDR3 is CASSLSEGDTEAFF. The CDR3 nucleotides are TGTGCCAGCTCCCTCAGCGAAGGGGACACTGAAGCTTTCTTT.

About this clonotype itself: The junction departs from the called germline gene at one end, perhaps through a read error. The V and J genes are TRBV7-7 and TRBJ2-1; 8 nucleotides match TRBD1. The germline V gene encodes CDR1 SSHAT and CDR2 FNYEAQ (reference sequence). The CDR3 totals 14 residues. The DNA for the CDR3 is TGTGCTAGCAGCTTAGACAGGGGAAACAATGAGCAGTTCTTC. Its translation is CASSLDRGNNEQFF.